Detailed here is one T cell receptor beta chain. The antigen remains undetermined. The data stem from a study of regulatory dendritic cells for organ transplantation. General study points: Alloreactive memory CD8+ T cell pools varied considerably between individuals. Memory CD8+ T cells were the most oligoclonal; naive cells were highly diverse.

CFSE-labeled sorted T cells met regulatory or mature dendritic cells for roughly 5 days. FACS sorted CD4+ or CD8+ T cells into CD45RA+ naive and CD45RO+ memory. Sequenced by immunoSEQ multiplex PCR; TCRdb stores in-frame clones only, minus some. The data hold 10,000 to 15,000 clones, with over 85% observed a single time. Trimming stripped 1 base from V and 10 bases from J, with 11 bases between. Looked up from germline, CDR1 is SEHNR and CDR2 is FQNEAQ (reference sequence). The CDR3 runs to 13 residues. The sample consisted of naive CD8+ T cells from blood cultured with regulatory dendritic cells. Subset noted: CD45RA+ naive T cells. The source is a human donor in good health. The rearrangement uses TRBV7-9 and TRBJ2-1, with a possible D match to TRBD2 (5 bases). The CDR3 sequence is CASSLDSEDEQFF. The CDR3 bases are TGTGCCAGCAGCTTAGATAGCGAAGACGAGCAGTTCTTC.